The clone carrying this T cell receptor beta chain was counted a few times. Its specificity is not known. The data originate from a study of CD8 T cells in ankylosing spondylitis. Study-level points and caveats: Earlier authors reported some of these motif variants in reactive arthritis synovial fluid and blood. Significantly higher representation of disease-linked clones was reported for matched ankylosing spondylitis synovial fluid.

TCRdb recomputed calls from the 5' RACE reads with MiXCR, one row per CDR3 protein. The sample gives tens of thousands of distinct CDR3 sequences, about 15% of which show up once; 35% to 50% is in the top ten. Germline CDR1 DFQATT, CDR2 SNEGSKA (reference sequence). This CDR3 is built from 10 residues. V was pared by 7 bases and J by 3 bases, with 6 bases between. The sample comprised blood. The sequence came from a male donor with ankylosing spondylitis or in good health (not recorded which). The J gene is TRBJ2-5, the V gene TRBV20-1; the D gene is possibly TRBD1 (6 bases). CDR3 coding DNA: TGCAGTGGACAGGAAGAGACCCAGTACTTC. As protein: CSGQEETQYF.